This T cell receptor (beta chain) was documented in a study of blood T cell repertoires in COVID-19. As for the study in general: Both acute and convalescent COVID-19 samples were obtained from the United States, Italy and Spain. PBMCs, B-cell-depleted T cells, or T cells were the source of the cDNA or gDNA that made up the material.

This CDR3 contains 23 residues. V trimming: 3 bases; J trimming: 4 bases; junction bases outside the gene matches: 24. Per germline, CDR1 KGHDR and CDR2 SFDVKD. Method: immunoSEQ multiplex PCR; TCRdb's copy keeps in-frame clones and lacks some. This sample has roughly 130,000 clones, with about 79% found just once. The TCR was taken from a man aged 45 to 65 who had recovered from COVID-19. The chain joins TRBV24-1 to TRBJ2-2; 11 bases line up with TRBD1. The sequencing sample was made of PBMCs or T cells enriched from blood (not recorded which). CDR3 nucleotides: TGTGCCACCAGTGATGGAGTCGCGGGATCCGGGACAGGGGGAAAAAAAGGCACCGGGGAGCTGTTTTTT. Its translation: CATSDGVAGSGTGGKKGTGELFF.